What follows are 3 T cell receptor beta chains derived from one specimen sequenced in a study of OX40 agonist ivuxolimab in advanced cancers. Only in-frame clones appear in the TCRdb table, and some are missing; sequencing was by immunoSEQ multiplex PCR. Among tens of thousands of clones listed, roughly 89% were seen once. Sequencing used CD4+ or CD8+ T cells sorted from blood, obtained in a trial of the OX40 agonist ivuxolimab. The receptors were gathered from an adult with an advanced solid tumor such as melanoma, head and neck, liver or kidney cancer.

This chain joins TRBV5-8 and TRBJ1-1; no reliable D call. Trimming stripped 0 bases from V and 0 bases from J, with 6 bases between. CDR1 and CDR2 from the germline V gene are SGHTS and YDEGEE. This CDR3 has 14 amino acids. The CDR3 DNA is TGTGCCAGCAGCTTGGAGGGCATGAACACTGAAGCTTTCTTT. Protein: CASSLEGMNTEAFF.

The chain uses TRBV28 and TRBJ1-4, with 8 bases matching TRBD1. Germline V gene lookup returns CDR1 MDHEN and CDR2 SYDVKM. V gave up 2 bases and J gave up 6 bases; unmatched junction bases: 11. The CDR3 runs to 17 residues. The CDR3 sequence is CASSLMVRTGFYEKLFF. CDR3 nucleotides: TGTGCCAGCAGTTTAATGGTCCGGACAGGGTTTTATGAAAAACTGTTTTTT.

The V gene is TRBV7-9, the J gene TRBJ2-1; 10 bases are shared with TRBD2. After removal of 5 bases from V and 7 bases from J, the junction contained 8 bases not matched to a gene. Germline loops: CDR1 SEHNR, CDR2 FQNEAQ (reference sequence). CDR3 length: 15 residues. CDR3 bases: TGTGCCAGCAGCCCAAGCGGGGGGGCATGGAATGAGCAGTTCTTC. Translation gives CASSPSGGAWNEQFF.